Here is one T cell receptor beta chain with its context. Its antigen is still unknown. Germline V gives CDR1 MNHEY, CDR2 SVGAGI. CDR3 length: 14 amino acids. V was clipped by 5 bases and J by 7 bases, with 18 bases between them. Per sample, the assay covered 95,000 to 100,000 TCR templates. The data were produced by immunoSEQ multiplex PCR, yet TCRdb's version contains in-frame clones alone and is incomplete. The sample includes roughly 68,000 clones, less than 85% seen only once; the top ten take approximately 3.8%. The record originates from a study of siplizumab effects on memory and regulatory T cells. Study-level points and caveats: Roughly 75-96% of proliferating CD4+ or CD8+ clones defied assignment to a naive or memory phenotype.

The sample was memory CD4+ T cells sorted from blood. The V and J genes are TRBV6-5 and TRBJ2-7; TRBD1 is a possible D gene (5 bases). This clonotype was sampled from a human donor in good health. In DNA form, the CDR3 reads TGTGCCAGCAGTACGACAGTCCCCGCTTTGGAGCAGTACTTC. It codes for CASSTTVPALEQYF.